This T cell receptor beta chain is drawn from a study of blood T cell repertoires in COVID-19. Study in general: Collection of acute and convalescent COVID-19 samples took place in the United States, Italy and Spain. In each case, the material was cDNA or gDNA derived from T cells, B-cell-depleted T cells, or PBMCs.

Germline assignment: CDR1 SGHDN and CDR2 FVKESK. The length of the CDR3 is 13 residues. Deletions cut 5 bases from V and 2 bases from J, with 9 bases between. As handled by the study authors: Using reference gene primer amplification, nucleated cell counts were estimated. The data were produced by immunoSEQ multiplex PCR, yet TCRdb's version contains in-frame clones alone and is incomplete. That table is the source of V, J and clone size, and D and trimming were worked out from the DNA. Seen here are 85,000 to 100,000 clones, 75% to 95% observed once, and the top ten hold about 1.7%. The chain uses TRBV14 and TRBJ1-1; no reliable D call. The source is a man in his sixties with acute or convalescent COVID-19. Material for sequencing was peripheral blood. CDR3 sequence: CASSNFLNTEAFF. CDR3 nucleotide sequence: TGTGCCAGCAGCAATTTTCTAAACACTGAAGCTTTCTTT.